These 18 T cell receptor beta chains originate from one sample sequenced in a study of OX40 agonist ivuxolimab in advanced cancers. Some clones are missing from TCRdb's copy, which holds only in-frame ones; the method was immunoSEQ multiplex PCR. This sample has about 91,000 clones, with approximately 90% found just once. The sequenced sample was CD4+ or CD8+ T cells sorted from blood, obtained in a trial of the OX40 agonist ivuxolimab. These receptors were obtained from an adult with an advanced solid tumor such as melanoma, head and neck, liver or kidney cancer.

V usage is TRBV19 and J usage is TRBJ2-7; weak D call: TRBD2 (6 bases). Germline lookup yields CDR1 LNHDA and CDR2 SQIVND (reference sequence). V lost 5 bases, J lost 0 bases, and 17 bases lay in between. The CDR3 spans 16 residues. The CDR3 DNA reads as TGTGCCAGTAGTCCGGCCGGGACTCAAAGCTCCTACGAGCAGTACTTC. Its protein is CASSPAGTQSSYEQYF.

This rearrangement joins TRBV7-3 to TRBJ2-1, with 7 bases that match TRBD2. CDR3 length: 16 amino acids. Germline loops: CDR1 SGHTA, CDR2 FQGTGA. J gave up 5 bases and V 2 bases, and 9 bases lay outside the gene matches. CDR3 region: CASSLSALAAHNEQFF. The CDR3 coding sequence is TGTGCCAGCAGCTTATCGGCGCTAGCGGCCCACAATGAGCAGTTCTTC.

The rearrangement uses TRBV5-4 and TRBJ1-3, with 7 bases that match TRBD1. Germline V gene sequence: CDR1 SGHNT, CDR2 YYREEE (reference sequence). The V gene end was trimmed by 4 bases and the J gene end by 2 bases; junction bases not matched to a gene: 6. The length of the CDR3 is 15 residues. This CDR3 reads CASSIGQAPGNTIYF. The CDR3 region has the DNA TGTGCCAGCAGCATAGGACAGGCCCCTGGAAACACCATATATTTT.

The V and J genes are TRBV6-1 and TRBJ1-3; 7 nucleotides match TRBD1. V trimming: 3 bases; J trimming: 5 bases; junction bases outside the gene matches: 1. The germline V gene has CDR1 MNHNS and CDR2 SASEGT. The CDR3 sequence is 13 residues long. CDR3 loop: CASSETGRNTIYF. As DNA, the CDR3 is TGTGCCAGCAGTGAGACAGGGCGAAACACCATATATTTT.

CDR3: CASSRGTPYEQYF. For the CDR3, the DNA is TGCGCCAGCAGCCGCGGGACCCCCTACGAGCAGTACTTC. V is TRBV5-1 and J is TRBJ2-7; D perhaps matches TRBD2 (6 bases). The V end lost 4 bases, the J end lost 2 bases, and 10 bases lay between the germline ends. The CDR3 runs 13 residues. The germline V gene encodes CDR1 SGHRS and CDR2 YFSETQ.

The chain combines TRBV6-5 with TRBJ2-7; TRBD1 agrees at 12 bases. Germline CDR1 is MNHEY and CDR2 is SVGAGI. V lost 0 bases and J lost 5; bases outside the gene matches: 2. The CDR3 extends over 15 amino acids. The CDR3 region has the DNA TGTGCCAGCAGTTACTCCGGGACAGGGGGCCACGAGCAGTACTTC. Its protein product is CASSYSGTGGHEQYF.

The rearrangement links TRBV19 to TRBJ2-1, with 12 bases identical to TRBD2. The germline V gene encodes CDR1 LNHDA and CDR2 SQIVND (reference sequence). The V and J ends lost 4 bases and 10 bases, in that order; junction bases with no gene match: 11. The CDR3 is 16 amino acids. CDR3 DNA: TGTGCCAGTAGTACCCAAGCTAGCGGGAGGGAGGGGGAGCAGTTCTTC. This codes for CASSTQASGREGEQFF.

The genes are TRBV29-1 and TRBJ2-1, with a tentative D call TRBD1 (6 bases). The CDR3 totals 14 residues. The germline V and J ends were trimmed by 2 bases and 4 bases, with 12 bases remaining between them. Germline V gene data show CDR1 as SQVTM and CDR2 as ANQGSEA. Here the CDR3 DNA reads TGCAGCGTTGAACGAGACAGGCTATACAATGAGCAGTTCTTC. It translates to CSVERDRLYNEQFF.

This clone showed up just once. V gene TRBV7-9 combines with J gene TRBJ2-3, with 9 bases aligning to TRBD2. V lost 5 bases, J lost 3 bases, and 3 bases stayed unmatched. The CDR3 sequence is 14 residues long. Germline CDR1 is SEHNR and CDR2 is FQNEAQ (reference sequence). In DNA form, the CDR3 reads TGTGCCAGCAGCCAAGGACTAGCGACAGATACGCAGTATTTT. Translation: CASSQGLATDTQYF.

This chain links TRBV28 with TRBJ1-5; D is perhaps TRBD1 (6 bases). Between the trimmed V and J ends, which lost 6 bases and 7 bases, there was a span of 16 bases. Germline CDR1 reads MDHEN; CDR2 reads SYDVKM. This CDR3 contains 14 residues. CDR3 in DNA: TGTGCCAGCAGCAGGGGCGGGCCCGGGCAGCCCCAGCATTTT. It translates to CASSRGGPGQPQHF.

The V call is TRBV7-2, the J call TRBJ2-3; 10 bases match TRBD2. Germline CDR1 reads SGHTA; CDR2 reads FQGNSA. This CDR3 has 19 residues. V lost 0 bases, J lost 5 bases, and 14 bases stayed unmatched. The CDR3 loop reads CASSLAPAGGSQRGDTQYF. The CDR3, as DNA: TGTGCCAGCAGCTTAGCCCCAGCGGGAGGGTCCCAGCGAGGAGATACGCAGTATTTT.

The chain is built from TRBV5-3 and TRBJ1-1, with D possibly TRBD1 on 5 matching bases. TRBV5-3 is flagged as an ORF with uncertain function. V was trimmed by 6 bases and J by 1 base, leaving 16 bases between them. The CDR3 covers 15 residues. CDR3 region: CARTLVGARNTEAFF. The CDR3 coding sequence is TGTGCCAGAACCCTTGTCGGGGCTCGGAACACTGAAGCTTTCTTT.

The V and J genes are TRBV2 and TRBJ2-7, with D perhaps being TRBD1 or TRBD2 (5 bases each). Germline CDR1 and CDR2: SNHLY and FYNNEI. Trimming cost V 6 bases and J 0 bases, with 15 bases left between them. This CDR3 has 15 amino acids. The CDR3, as DNA: TGTGCCAGCAGCATGGGGGTGACTGGCTCCTACGAGCAGTACTTC. Amino acid sequence: CASSMGVTGSYEQYF.

The CDR3 nucleotides read TGCGCCAGCACCCAAGGTCCTAGCGGGAAAGAGACCCAGTACTTC. Protein: CASTQGPSGKETQYF. The genes are TRBV5-1 and TRBJ2-5; 9 nucleotides line up with TRBD2. V was pared by 6 bases and J by 3 bases, with 9 bases of the junction left unmatched. The germline V gene has CDR1 SGHRS and CDR2 YFSETQ. The CDR3 has 15 residues.

The chain combines TRBV6-5 with TRBJ1-1; no firm D call. This CDR3 contains 14 residues. V was pared by 2 bases and J by 1 base, with 8 bases between. CDR1 is MNHEY, CDR2 SVGAGI, per germline. As DNA, the CDR3 is TGTGCCAGCAGTTACCTTTCCGGGAACACTGAAGCTTTCTTT. Translated, it gives CASSYLSGNTEAFF.

V is TRBV11-3 and J is TRBJ2-2; no firm D call. CDR3 length equals 13 residues. The V gene's germline CDR1 is SGHNT and CDR2 YENEEA. V was shortened by 0 bases and J by 12 bases, with 11 bases between the two germline ends. The chain's CDR3 is CASSLDGSRQLFF. The CDR3 DNA is TGTGCCAGCAGCTTAGATGGGTCCCGACAGCTGTTTTTT.

This chain joins TRBV19 and TRBJ1-5, with 9 bases identical to TRBD1. V gave up 1 base and J gave up 0 bases; unmatched junction bases: 4. The germline CDR1 and CDR2 sequences are LNHDA and SQIVND (reference sequence). CDR3 length: 17 amino acids. This CDR3 reads CASSIGDREYSNQPQHF. CDR3 coding DNA: TGTGCCAGTAGTATAGGGGACAGGGAGTATAGCAATCAGCCCCAGCATTTT.

The J gene is TRBJ2-1, the V gene TRBV5-1; maybe TRBD2 (5 bases). CDR1 is SGHRS, CDR2 YFSETQ, per germline. CDR3 length equals 14 residues. Trimming pared 2 bases from V and 1 base from J, leaving 7 bases between. Here the CDR3 reads CASSLRESYNEQFF. CDR3 in DNA: TGCGCCAGCAGCTTACGGGAATCCTACAATGAGCAGTTCTTC.